This T cell receptor (beta chain) was sequenced for a study of T cells after posttransplantation cyclophosphamide. Overall study results and limits: Recipient CMV seropositivity and CMV reactivation strongly tracked TRB clonality. Tissue-infiltrating T cells from skin or gut overlapped little with blood T cells. Donor-recipient repertoire similarity was low at 1-2 months, rising over year one.

This clone was recorded a few times. Its target is unknown. This CDR3 is also generated by other DNA sequences in the sample. V lost 8 bases to trimming and J lost 4 bases, with 22 bases between them. Germline V gene lookup returns CDR1 SGDLS and CDR2 YYNGEE. The length of the CDR3 is 15 residues. Assay used: immunoSEQ multiplex PCR; TCRdb lists only in-frame clones, some missing. Listed for the sample are about 14,000 clones, none seen a single time. Treatment was busulfan-fludarabine conditioning, a marrow graft, and cyclophosphamide on days +3 and +4. J is TRBJ2-7 and V is TRBV9, with D possibly being TRBD1 (5 bases). The sequences come from PBMCs, collected approximately 1,100 days after allogeneic stem cell transplant with posttransplant cyclophosphamide. The TCR was taken from a female patient in her forties or fifties who received an allogeneic stem cell transplant from a related donor, was CMV-positive, and had no GVHD. Some T cells may arise from the graft donor. The CDR3 DNA reads as TGTGCCAGTAGCTTCAAACAGGAGACGGCATACGAGCAGTACTTC. As protein: CASSFKQETAYEQYF.